The following is a TCR beta chain sequence with its context. This sample was included in a study of blood T cell repertoires in COVID-19. Trimming took off 1 base at V and 0 bases at J, with 10 bases between the two ends. The V gene's germline CDR1 is GTSNPN and CDR2 SVGIG (reference sequence). The length of the CDR3 is 15 residues. Clones were sequenced by immunoSEQ multiplex PCR, and TCRdb holds only the in-frame ones, with some missing. In the table there are 150,000 to 200,000 clones, around 90% of which are singletons. Sequenced material: PBMCs or T cells enriched from blood (not recorded which). This TCR was recovered from a woman aged 18-29 years who had recovered from COVID-19. The chain couples TRBV30 to TRBJ1-5, with D perhaps TRBD1 (6 bases). The CDR3 DNA follows: TGTGCCTGGAGTGCACAGGGAAATAGCAATCAGCCCCAGCATTTT. Its protein product is CAWSAQGNSNQPQHF.